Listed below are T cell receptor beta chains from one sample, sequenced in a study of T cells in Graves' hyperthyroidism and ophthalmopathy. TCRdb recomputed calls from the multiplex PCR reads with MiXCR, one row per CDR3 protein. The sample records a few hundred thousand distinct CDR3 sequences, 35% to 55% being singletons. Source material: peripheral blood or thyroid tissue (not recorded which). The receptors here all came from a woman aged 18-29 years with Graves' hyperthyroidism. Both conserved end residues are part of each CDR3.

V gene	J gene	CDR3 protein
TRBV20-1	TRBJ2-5	CSARDVGGRETQYF
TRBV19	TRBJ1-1	CASSTYPVGIGTEAFF
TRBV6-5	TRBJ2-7	CASSFGTMGTYEQYF
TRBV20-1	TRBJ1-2	CSAKGDSRNYGYTF
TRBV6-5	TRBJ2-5	CASSTGTPRVGETQYF
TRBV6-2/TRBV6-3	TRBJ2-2	CASSKDSGNTGGLFF
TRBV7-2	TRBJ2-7	CASSLGGDKQYF
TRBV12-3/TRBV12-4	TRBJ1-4	CASRASRANEKLFF
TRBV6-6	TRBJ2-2	CASSVVGDTGELFF
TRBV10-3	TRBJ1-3	CAIKATGKGNTIYF
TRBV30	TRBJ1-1	CAWSVWGWTEAFF
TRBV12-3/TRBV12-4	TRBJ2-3	CASRRERTDTQYF
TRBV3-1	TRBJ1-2	CASSHLTGNYGYTF
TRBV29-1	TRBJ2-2	CSEAQGAGGELFF
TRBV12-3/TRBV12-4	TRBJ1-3	CASSAGVFSGNTIYF
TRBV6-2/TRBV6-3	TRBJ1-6	CASSYQGQGVSPLHF
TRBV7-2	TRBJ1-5	CASSLWETHTMSSSSGRLGQPQHF
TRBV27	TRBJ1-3	CASSFGDTIYF
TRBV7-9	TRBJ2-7	CASSFVWTSGRAEQYF
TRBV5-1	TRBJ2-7	CASSLSGLPYEQYF
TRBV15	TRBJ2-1	CATSRDITGEQFF
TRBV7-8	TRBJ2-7	CASSLRAGEAPNF
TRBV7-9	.	CASSQDSGTSYNEQFF
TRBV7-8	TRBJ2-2	CASRRAGGGTGELFF
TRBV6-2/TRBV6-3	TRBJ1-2	CASSYLPRGHDYGYTF
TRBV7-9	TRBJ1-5	CASSQGQGGPSNQPQHF
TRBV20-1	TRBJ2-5	CSATSPSSAGGQETQYF
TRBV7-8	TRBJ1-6	CASSSRTASDSPLHF
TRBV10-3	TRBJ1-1	CAINRGDLNTEAFF
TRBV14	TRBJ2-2	CASSRILNTGELFF
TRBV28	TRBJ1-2	CASNEAPEGYGYTF
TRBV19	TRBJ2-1	CASSLTGTQEPHNEQFF
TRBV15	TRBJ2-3	CATSRDRVVADTQYF
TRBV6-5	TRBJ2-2	CASSYTQGKVDTGELFF
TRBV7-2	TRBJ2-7	CASSAAGAYEQYF
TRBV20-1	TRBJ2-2	CSANGAHDSGELFF
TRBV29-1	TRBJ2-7	CSVPGRAIEQYF
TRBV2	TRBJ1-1	CASGGGELLALNTEAFF
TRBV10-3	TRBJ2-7	CAISEEQGSYEQYF
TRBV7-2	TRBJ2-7	CASSTWTGGVYEQYF
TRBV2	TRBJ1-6	CASSASLGGLAENSPLHF
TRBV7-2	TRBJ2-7	CASSVNLDSSYEQYF
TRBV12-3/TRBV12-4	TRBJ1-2	CASSYKAYGYTF
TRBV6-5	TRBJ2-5	CASRPLASETQYF
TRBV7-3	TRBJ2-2	CASSLRGGEELFF
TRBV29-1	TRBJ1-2	CSIYGYTF
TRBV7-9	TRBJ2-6	CASSPLLYWDRGRSGANVLTF
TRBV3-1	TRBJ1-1	CASSQDRTTEAFF
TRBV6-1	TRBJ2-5	CASSYSASRETQYF
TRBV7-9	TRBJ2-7	CASSPRPGGHYEQYF
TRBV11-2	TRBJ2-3	CASSTISNTQYF
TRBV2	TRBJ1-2	CASSEGWTGRGYTF
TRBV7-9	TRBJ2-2	CASSNLAGAVNTGELFF
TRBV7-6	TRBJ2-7	CASSFYICSAKDGKNYEQYF